The 10 T cell receptor beta chains listed next were all sequenced from one sample in a study of identical twins. In TCRdb, the 5' RACE reads were re-called with MiXCR into one record per CDR3 protein. The sample includes approximately 500,000 distinct CDR3 sequences, roughly 15% of them seen just once. The data also belong to a second study, concerning yellow fever vaccine responses in identical twins.

Source material: CD4+ T cells sorted from blood. The receptors stem from a woman between 18 and 30 years old in good health.

In its sample, this clonotype was seen a few times. The chain combines TRBV2 with TRBJ2-7; D tentatively reads TRBD1 or TRBD2 (5 bases each). The length of the CDR3 is 14 residues. V was pared by 4 bases and J by 9 bases, with 19 bases between. The germline V gene encodes CDR1 SNHLY and CDR2 FYNNEI. CDR3: CASSANRGSGAQYV. The CDR3 coding sequence is TGTGCCAGCAGTGCTAACCGAGGCTCCGGGGCGCAGTACGTC.

This clonotype has a handful of counts. The CDR3: CSARQGSEQYV. CDR3 coding DNA: TGCAGTGCTAGGCAGGGTAGCGAGCAGTACGTC. This rearrangement joins TRBV20-1 to TRBJ2-7; the D gene is possibly TRBD1 (5 bases). This CDR3 spans 11 amino acids. Between the trimmed V and J ends, which lost 3 bases and 6 bases, there was a span of 9 bases. The germline gives CDR1 DFQATT, CDR2 SNEGSKA (reference sequence).

This clonotype has a handful of counts. The rearrangement uses TRBV27 and TRBJ2-6; the D gene is possibly TRBD1 (6 bases). CDR1 is MNHEY, CDR2 SMNVEV, per germline (reference sequence). The CDR3 spans 17 residues. Trimming stripped 5 bases from V and 1 base from J, with 15 bases between. CDR3 nucleotide sequence: TGTGCCAGCAGTCTTTACCTCACAGGGTCTGGGGCCAACGTCCTGACTTTC. Amino acids: CASSLYLTGSGANVLTF. The full variable domain, rest sourced from reference TRBV27 and TRBJ2-6, is EAQVTQNPRYLITVTGKKLTVTCSQNMNHEYMSWYRQDPGLGLRQIYYSMNVEVTDKGDVPEGYKVSRKEKRNFPLILESPSPNQTSLYFCASSLYLTGSGANVLTFGAGSRLTVL.

This clonotype was seen more than once but under ten times. The chain uses TRBV10-3 and TRBJ1-2, with D uncertain. CDR1 is ENHRY and CDR2 is SYGVKD in the germline V gene. The CDR3 has 15 amino acids. Trimming took off 3 bases at V and 6 bases at J, with 17 bases between the two ends. The CDR3 nucleotides are TGTGCCATCAGTGAATCCCGGAGGGTTGAGAATGGCTACACCTTC. Translation: CAISESRRVENGYTF.

This clonotype was observed at least ten times. The chain couples TRBV5-1 to TRBJ2-3; TRBD1 agrees at 9 bases. CDR3 length equals 15 residues. Germline V CDR1 and CDR2: SGHRS, YFSETQ. The V gene end was trimmed by 3 bases and the J gene end by 6 bases; junction bases not matched to a gene: 8. The chain's CDR3 is CASSSPGQGVDTQYF. The CDR3 nucleotides read TGCGCCAGCAGCTCACCGGGACAGGGTGTGGATACGCAGTATTTT.

The chain combines TRBV5-1 with TRBJ2-7; 7 bases line up with TRBD1. J lost 8 bases, V lost 4 bases, and 15 bases had no gene match. Germline loops: CDR1 SGHRS, CDR2 YFSETQ. The CDR3 has 15 residues. CDR3 nucleotide sequence: TGCGCCAGCAGCACAACCGGGACAGCCAATTTAAAGCAGTACTTC. Translation gives CASSTTGTANLKQYF.

The chain has TRBV27 and TRBJ1-1; 8 positions agree with TRBD1. The CDR3 sequence is 16 residues long. CDR1 is MNHEY, CDR2 SMNVEV, per germline (reference sequence). J was trimmed by 2 bases and V by 4 bases; bases with no gene match: 9. This CDR3 reads CASSSLGRGQNTEAFF. CDR3 sequence (DNA): TGTGCCAGCAGTTCCTTGGGCAGGGGGCAAAACACTGAAGCTTTCTTT.

This clonotype was counted at least ten times. The chain is built from TRBV2 and TRBJ1-1; TRBD1 might be the D (5 bases). Between the trimmed V and J ends, which lost 3 bases and 1 base, there was a span of 9 bases. The CDR3 contains 14 residues. CDR1 is SNHLY and CDR2 is FYNNEI in the germline V gene. Here the CDR3 reads CASSDQGGNTEAFF. As DNA, the CDR3 is TGTGCCAGCAGTGACCAGGGAGGGAACACTGAAGCTTTCTTT.

The genes are TRBV11-2 and TRBJ1-1, with TRBD1 matching 11 bases. Germline V gene sequence: CDR1 SGHAT, CDR2 FQNNGV. Germline trimming cut 5 bases from V and 6 bases from J; bases unmatched to any gene: 14. This CDR3 is built from 17 residues. Here the CDR3 reads CASSHRTGGARGPEAFF. In nucleotides, the CDR3 is TGTGCCAGCAGCCACCGGACAGGGGGCGCGAGGGGCCCTGAAGCTTTCTTT.

This chain uses TRBV5-1 with TRBJ2-5; no clear D gene. CDR3 size: 16 residues. The V end lost 1 base, the J end lost 5 bases, and 18 bases lay between the germline ends. CDR1 SGHRS and CDR2 YFSETQ come from the germline V gene. The CDR3: CASSLTTPKYGETQYF. In nucleotides, the CDR3 is TGCGCCAGCAGCTTGACGACACCCAAATATGGGGAGACCCAGTACTTC.